This T cell receptor beta chain was sequenced in a study of Tregs in tolerant kidney transplant recipients. Unstimulated Tregs (CD4+CD25+CD127-) and CD4+CD25- non-Tregs were sorted from PBMCs. Whole-study results and caveats: The small number of patients limits these findings pending further validation.

The V end lost 3 bases, the J end lost 7 bases, and 9 bases lay between the germline ends. The CDR3 has 12 residues. Germline lookup yields CDR1 MNHEY and CDR2 SMNVEV (reference sequence). To note about this clone: Its matching antigen is unknown.

Generated by immunoSEQ multiplex PCR, the TCRdb table keeps only in-frame clones and is missing some. Of tens of thousands of clones in the sample, approximately 92% were seen once. Sequences were obtained from CD8+ T cells from blood. This chain uses TRBV27 with TRBJ1-1; D remains ambiguous. The TCR comes from a human donor in good health. This chain's CDR3 is CASSFVGREAFF. CDR3 sequence (DNA): TGTGCCAGCAGTTTCGTCGGGCGTGAAGCTTTCTTT.